This TCR beta chain came from a study of cytomegalovirus exposure and HLA in healthy donors. Study outcomes and limitations: Reports described diagnosis of cytomegalovirus status by the classifier as highly specific and sensitive.

Comment on this clone: Its target is unknown.

PCR primers comprised 60 Vbeta and 13 Jbeta primers. Assay used: immunoSEQ multiplex PCR; TCRdb lists only in-frame clones, some missing. The table has just over 60,000 clones, around 87% seen once. V was clipped by 8 bases and J by 6 bases, with 7 bases between them. This CDR3 has 10 residues. CDR1 and CDR2 (germline): GTSNPN, SVGIG (reference sequence). This sequence joins TRBV30 and TRBJ2-2; D uncertain. Sequenced input: PBMCs. This clonotype was sampled from a man between 18 and 29 years old in good health and CMV-seronegative. CDR3 sequence (DNA): TGTGCCCTCCACTCCGGGGAGCTGTTTTTT. As protein: CALHSGELFF. Combining the CDR3 with reference TRBV30 and TRBJ2-2 gives the whole variable domain SQTIHQWPATLVQPVGSPLSLECTVEGTSNPNLYWYRQAAGRGLQLLFYSVGIGQISSEVPQNLSASRPQDRQFILSSKKLLLSDSGFYLCALHSGELFFGEGSRLTVL.